This T cell receptor beta chain was sequenced in a study of T-cell memory formation after mild COVID-19. Study findings and constraints: Some SARS-CoV-2-responding clones were already detected in memory before infection. There was a balanced CD4/CD8 profile in clones contracting day 15 to 85, and later expanders leaned CD4+. Whether second-wave clones peaking at day 37 were SARS-CoV-2 specific went unconfirmed.

TCRdb processed the 5' RACE reads anew with MiXCR; each CDR3 protein has one entry. Counted here are 200,000 to 250,000 distinct CDR3 sequences, 27% occurring once; the ten biggest clones make up approximately 10%. CDR3 length equals 12 residues. Germline V lookup: CDR1 DFQATT, CDR2 SNEGSKA (reference sequence). Details on this clonotype: Antigen unknown.

The V call is TRBV20-1, the J call TRBJ2-1; D assignment may be TRBD1 or TRBD2 (6 bases each). This clonotype was obtained from an adult woman who had mild COVID-19 (a few samples of this study predate the infection). Cell type and time point are not known. The source material was PBMCs or a T cell subset sorted from them (not recorded which). CDR3 DNA: TGCAGCGGGGGCGGGACCTACAATGAGCAGTTCTTC. Encoded protein: CSGGGTYNEQFF.